These 9 T cell receptor beta chains were all obtained from the same sample, sequenced in a study of PD-1 blockade in mismatch repair-deficient tumors. Sequencing was performed with immunoSEQ multiplex PCR; in TCRdb, only in-frame clones are kept and a portion is missing. In the table there are under 150,000 clones, about 88% of which are singletons. Specimen: peripheral blood, collected 44 weeks after starting pembrolizumab. The receptors were sampled from an adult with mismatch repair-deficient cancer.

This chain joins TRBV4-1 and TRBJ2-3; D unresolved. Germline V gene lookup returns CDR1 MGHRA and CDR2 YSYEKL. Trimming took off 4 bases at V and 2 bases at J, with 13 bases between the two ends. CDR3 length: 15 amino acids. The chain's CDR3 is CASSRIIFDTDTQYF. As DNA, the CDR3 is TGCGCCAGCAGCCGGATAATCTTCGACACAGATACGCAGTATTTT.

CDR3 DNA: TGTGCCAGCAGCTCCACGACAGGGGGCGTCCTCTCGGGCGAGCAGTACTTC. Its translation is CASSSTTGGVLSGEQYF. This chain uses TRBV7-9 with TRBJ2-7; 10 bases match TRBD1. The J segment lost 6 bases and the V segment lost 4 bases, leaving 15 bases of the junction unmatched. CDR3 size: 17 residues. The germline V gene has CDR1 SEHNR and CDR2 FQNEAQ (reference sequence).

This clone was found once. V usage is TRBV7-8 and J usage is TRBJ2-7; D possibly corresponds to TRBD2 (5 bases). This CDR3 has 16 amino acids. Trimming pared 6 bases from V and 3 bases from J, leaving 21 bases between. Germline V gene sequence: CDR1 SGHVS, CDR2 FQNEAQ. The CDR3 reads CASSYVVDWKNYEQYF. CDR3 DNA sequence: TGTGCCAGCAGTTATGTCGTGGACTGGAAGAACTACGAGCAGTACTTC. Full variable domain (rest looked up from reference TRBV7-8 and TRBJ2-7): GAGVSQSPRYKVAKRGQDVALRCDPISGHVSLFWYQQALGQGPEFLTYFQNEAQLDKSGLPSDRFFAERPEGSVSTLKIQRTQQEDSAVYLCASSYVVDWKNYEQYFGPGTRLTVT.

This chain links TRBV5-6 with TRBJ1-5; 9 bases fit TRBD1. The CDR3 consists of 17 residues. Germline-derived CDR1 and CDR2 are SGHDT and YYEEEE. After removal of 5 bases from V and 6 bases from J, the junction contained 15 bases not matched to a gene. CDR3 in DNA: TGTGCCAGCAGATACCCGACAGGGGGAAGGTACGCTCAGCCCCAGCATTTT. It is translated as CASRYPTGGRYAQPQHF.

The V gene is TRBV6-5, the J gene TRBJ2-7; 11 bases align to TRBD2. The CDR3 extends over 15 amino acids. Looked up from germline, CDR1 is MNHEY and CDR2 is SVGAGI. Unmatched junction bases numbered 4, after V lost 6 bases and J lost 0 bases. The CDR3, as DNA: TGTGCCAGCAGCCATACTAGCGGGGGCTCCTACGAGCAGTACTTC. Amino acids: CASSHTSGGSYEQYF.

This rearrangement joins TRBV28 to TRBJ1-5; the match to TRBD1 covers 10 bases. The CDR3 is 19 residues long. The ends lost 5 bases at V and 0 bases at J; junction bases unmatched: 13. Looked up from germline, CDR1 is MDHEN and CDR2 is SYDVKM. The CDR3 loop reads CASSGDRDRGDDSNQPQHF. The CDR3 DNA is TGTGCCAGCAGTGGCGACCGGGACAGGGGCGATGATAGCAATCAGCCCCAGCATTTT.

The chain uses TRBV11-3 and TRBJ2-2; TRBD2 agrees at 10 bases. V lost 5 bases and J lost 4; bases outside the gene matches: 4. The CDR3 runs 15 residues. Germline CDR1 is SGHNT and CDR2 is YENEEA. In nucleotides, the CDR3 is TGTGCCAGCAGCCTCACTAGCGGGGCCACCGGGGAGCTGTTTTTT. This sequence encodes CASSLTSGATGELFF.

The gene calls are TRBV18 and TRBJ2-2; unclear D gene. The ends were cut back, 2 bases at V and 2 bases at J, with 6 bases in the middle. Germline CDR1 KGHSH, CDR2 LQKENI. This CDR3 region has 14 residues. CDR3 coding DNA: TGTGCCAGCTCACCAGATAGAAACACCGGGGAGCTGTTTTTT. It is translated as CASSPDRNTGELFF.

This chain connects TRBV29-1 to TRBJ2-1, with D unclear. With 6 bases removed from V and 5 bases from J, the gap between germline ends came to 11 bases. This CDR3 comprises 12 residues. Germline CDR1 and CDR2: SQVTM and ANQGSEA. DNA of the CDR3: TGCAGCGTCACAAGTAGCAACAATGAGCAGTTCTTC. It specifies CSVTSSNNEQFF.